Shown below are 24 T cell receptor beta chains from a single sample sequenced in a study. A single record per CDR3 protein comes from TCRdb applying MiXCR to the 5' RACE reads. The repertoire holds 9,000 to 10,000 distinct CDR3 sequences, with less than 15% as singletons. Treg sorting used a CD4+CD25+CD127-/low gate. Sequenced sample: Tregs sorted from blood. The source is a female donor with breast cancer.

The count of this clonotype is one. The chain uses TRBV5-1 and TRBJ2-7, with TRBD2 matching 7 bases. CDR3 size: 15 residues. The junction had 5 bases not matched to a gene; V was cut back by 2 bases and J by 0 bases. Germline CDR1 reads SGHRS; CDR2 reads YFSETQ. This CDR3 reads CASSFSGGSSYEQYF. The CDR3 nucleotides read TGCGCCAGCAGCTTTTCAGGCGGGAGCTCCTACGAGCAGTACTTC.

This clonotype is medium-sized. The V call is TRBV7-9, the J call TRBJ2-5; TRBD2 agrees at 7 bases. Germline lookup yields CDR1 SEHNR and CDR2 FQNEAQ (reference sequence). V shed 5 bases and J 2 bases; nucleotides not matched to a gene: 8. This CDR3 comprises 15 residues. CDR3 in amino acids: CASSLPGAGQETQYF. CDR3 bases: TGTGCCAGCAGCCTCCCTGGAGCGGGACAAGAGACCCAGTACTTC.

By frequency in the sample, this clonotype is medium-sized. The chain recombines TRBV7-2 with TRBJ2-3; 7 bases match TRBD2. V shed 2 bases and J 2 bases; nucleotides not matched to a gene: 4. This CDR3 has 15 residues. Germline assignment: CDR1 SGHTA and CDR2 FQGNSA. The CDR3 DNA reads as TGTGCCAGCAGCTTACCAGCGGGGTTCACAGATACGCAGTATTTT. It codes for CASSLPAGFTDTQYF. Combining the CDR3 with reference TRBV7-2 and TRBJ2-3 gives the whole variable domain GAGVSQSPSNKVTEKGKDVELRCDPISGHTALYWYRQSLGQGLEFLIYFQGNSAPDKSGLPSDRFSAERTGGSVSTLTIQRTQQEDSAVYLCASSLPAGFTDTQYFGPGTRLTVL.

This clonotype was picked up many times. Sequence at one end of the junction differs from germline and may be a read error. The rearrangement uses TRBV7-9 and TRBJ2-1; 10 positions match TRBD2. The CDR3 has 14 amino acids. CDR1 and CDR2 (germline): SEHNR, FQNEAQ (reference sequence). Here the CDR3 DNA reads TGTGCCAGCAGCCTAGCGGGAGTCAGAAATGAGCAGTTCTTC. Translated, it gives CASSLAGVRNEQFF.

The chain uses TRBV18 and TRBJ2-2; D gene unclear. V lost 6 bases and J 3 bases, leaving 20 bases between the germline ends. The germline CDR1 and CDR2 sequences are KGHSH and LQKENI. The CDR3 totals 17 residues. In DNA, the CDR3 is TGTGCCAGCTCTCTTCAAATCCCAGGCACCGACACCGGGGAGCTGTTTTTT. Amino acids: CASSLQIPGTDTGELFF.

This clonotype was recorded at least ten times. The J gene is TRBJ1-5, the V gene TRBV24-1, with 8 bases fitting TRBD1. This CDR3 spans 15 amino acids. Germline V lookup: CDR1 KGHDR, CDR2 SFDVKD. V shed 3 bases, J shed 7 bases, and the junction held 7 bases outside the gene matches. CDR3 sequence reads: CATSDADRAGQPQHF. The CDR3 DNA sequence: TGTGCCACCAGTGATGCGGACAGGGCAGGACAGCCCCAGCATTTT.

Within the sample, this clonotype is medium-sized. The DNA of the CDR3 is TGTGCCAGCAGCTCCGGCTCCTACAATGAGCAGTTCTTC. It yields the protein CASSSGSYNEQFF. The rearrangement links TRBV7-3 to TRBJ2-1; no clear D gene. This CDR3 comprises 13 residues. The V gene's germline CDR1 is SGHTA and CDR2 FQGTGA. V lost 4 bases, J lost 0 bases, and 4 bases lay in between.

This clonotype has at least ten counts. This sequence joins TRBV2 and TRBJ2-7; 7 nucleotides agree with TRBD1. The length of the CDR3 is 15 residues. Germline V gene sequence: CDR1 SNHLY, CDR2 FYNNEI. V gave up 6 bases and J gave up 3 bases; unmatched junction bases: 11. The CDR3 spells CASSGQVTTLYEQYF. CDR3 sequence (DNA): TGTGCCAGCAGCGGACAGGTCACCACCCTCTACGAGCAGTACTTC.

This clonotype came up a few times. The chain links TRBV20-1 to TRBJ1-5; D might be TRBD1 (5 bases). CDR3 size: 13 residues. Per the germline V gene, CDR1 is DFQATT and CDR2 is SNEGSKA (reference sequence). The V gene lost 5 bases and the J gene lost 2 bases, with 10 bases spanning the gap. CDR3 in DNA: TGCAGTGCTGGGGGGAAGGGCAATCAGCCCCAGCATTTT. Translating it yields CSAGGKGNQPQHF.

As regards this clonotype: Because the CDR3 is missing its conserved closing phenylalanine or tryptophan, this is likely a read error. The V gene is TRBV10-3, the J gene TRBJ1-4, with 9 bases that match TRBD1. Germline assignment: CDR1 ENHRY and CDR2 SYGVKD. CDR3 length: 13 residues. The chain's CDR3 is CAFRGQGDEKLFV. Here the CDR3 DNA reads TGTGCCTTCAGGGGACAGGGCGATGAAAAACTGTTTGTT.

This clonotype was detected many times. The CDR3 is CASSAYWAGGSYEQYF. In DNA, the CDR3 is TGTGCCAGCAGCGCCTACTGGGCGGGAGGGTCCTACGAGCAGTACTTC. The V call is TRBV7-9, the J call TRBJ2-7; 9 bases line up with TRBD2. The V and J ends lost 5 bases and 1 base, in that order; junction bases with no gene match: 9. Germline V CDR1 and CDR2: SEHNR, FQNEAQ (reference sequence). The CDR3 is 16 residues long.

This clonotype has a count of ten or more. A junction boundary mismatches the germline segment, possibly from a read error. The V call is TRBV11-2, the J call TRBJ2-1; D gene unclear. Germline CDR1 SGHAT, CDR2 FQNNGV. The CDR3 has 12 residues. In DNA form, the CDR3 reads TGTGCCAGCAGCGCCCCTCGGACCCCGCAGGTCTTC. As protein: CASSAPRTPQVF.

This clonotype counts as medium-sized. The rearrangement uses TRBV28 and TRBJ2-3; 7 nucleotides agree with TRBD2. This CDR3 contains 16 residues. V was pared by 5 bases and J by 4 bases, with 12 bases of the junction left unmatched. In germline, CDR1 is MDHEN, CDR2 SYDVKM. CDR3 region: CASSLISGLAADTQYF. As DNA, the CDR3 is TGTGCCAGCAGTCTTATTAGCGGGTTGGCGGCAGATACGCAGTATTTT.

This clonotype has ten or more counts. The chain is built from TRBV4-1 and TRBJ2-1, with 8 bases matching TRBD2. The CDR3 extends over 21 amino acids. CDR1 is MGHRA and CDR2 is YSYEKL in the germline V gene. V gave up 3 bases and J gave up 0 bases; unmatched junction bases: 19. For the CDR3, the DNA is TGCGCCAGCAGCCATGCCCTGGGGAGCGGGAGACTCTTAAGCTCCTACAATGAGCAGTTCTTC. Residues: CASSHALGSGRLLSSYNEQFF.

The table lists this clonotype with many counts. The CDR3 DNA follows: TGTGCCAGCTCACACGAAGTGGCCGTCGGGCAAGAGACCCAGTACTTC. Protein product: CASSHEVAVGQETQYF. The V gene is TRBV18, the J gene TRBJ2-5; no reliable D call. CDR1 and CDR2 (germline): KGHSH, LQKENI. The CDR3 extends over 16 amino acids. Trimming removed 4 bases from V and 2 bases from J, with 17 bases in between.

By share, this clonotype counts as medium-sized (0.01 to 0.1%). The rearrangement links TRBV7-2 to TRBJ2-7; D is unresolved. V lost 4 bases, J lost 2 bases, and 9 bases lay in between. The CDR3 consists of 13 residues. In germline, CDR1 is SGHTA, CDR2 FQGNSA. This CDR3 is CASSYKGAYEQYF. As DNA, the CDR3 is TGTGCCAGCAGCTATAAAGGCGCCTACGAGCAGTACTTC. The full variable domain, its missing parts supplied by reference TRBV7-2 and TRBJ2-7, is GAGVSQSPSNKVTEKGKDVELRCDPISGHTALYWYRQSLGQGLEFLIYFQGNSAPDKSGLPSDRFSAERTGGSVSTLTIQRTQQEDSAVYLCASSYKGAYEQYFGPGTRLTVT.

This clonotype was picked up a small number of times. The junction departs from the called germline gene at one end, perhaps through a read error. The chain uses TRBV29-1 and TRBJ2-4, with 8 bases aligning to TRBD2. Germline assignment: CDR1 SQVTM and CDR2 ANQGSEA. The CDR3 has 17 residues. The DNA for the CDR3 is TGCAGCGTTGAAGGGGGGACTAGTTCGGCCGGCCAAAATATTCAGTACTTC. Translating it yields CSVEGGTSSAGQNIQYF.

This clonotype is judged medium-sized. The rearrangement uses TRBV7-9 and TRBJ1-4; D is undetermined. The germline V gene has CDR1 SEHNR and CDR2 FQNEAQ (reference sequence). V lost 6 bases and J lost 5, with 16 bases in between. The CDR3 runs to 15 residues. The CDR3 region has the DNA TGTGCCAGCAGTCGTGACGGGTTACAAAATGAAAAACTGTTTTTT. Amino acids: CASSRDGLQNEKLFF.

This clonotype is deemed medium-sized. The chain employs TRBV7-2 and TRBJ1-2, with D possibly TRBD1 on 5 matching bases. The germline V gene encodes CDR1 SGHTA and CDR2 FQGNSA. V was pared by 3 bases and J by 5 bases, with 16 bases between. This CDR3 contains 15 residues. DNA for the CDR3: TGTGCCAGCAGCTTGGACGGGACGGCCCTTTATGGCTACACCTTC. Its translation: CASSLDGTALYGYTF.

This clonotype occurred once. This may arise from a read error, as a much more abundant clone is one base away. This rearrangement joins TRBV28 to TRBJ2-7; TRBD1 agrees at 12 bases. CDR3 length equals 15 residues. The germline V gene has CDR1 MDHEN and CDR2 SYDVKM. The V and J ends lost 5 bases and 5 bases, in that order; junction bases with no gene match: 7. The CDR3 region is CASSDPGQGAHEQYF. The CDR3 coding sequence is TGTGCCAGCAGTGATCCGGGACAGGGGGCCCACGAGCAGTACTTC. Combining the CDR3 with reference TRBV28 and TRBJ2-7 gives the whole variable domain DVKVTQSSRYLVKRTGEKVFLECVQDMDHENMFWYRQDPGLGLRLIYFSYDVKMKEKGDIPEGYSVSREKKERFSLILESASTNQTSMYLCASSDPGQGAHEQYFGPGTRLTVT.

This clonotype was detected only a few times. The V call is TRBV20-1, the J call TRBJ2-7; TRBD1 matches 10 bases. V shed 4 bases and J 5 bases; nucleotides not matched to a gene: 8. The CDR3 runs to 14 residues. The V gene's germline CDR1 is DFQATT and CDR2 SNEGSKA (reference sequence). The CDR3 DNA is TGCAGTGCTAACTTCGGGACAGGGGCACACGAGCAGTACTTC. Amino acid sequence: CSANFGTGAHEQYF.

A word on this clonotype: A much larger clone differs from this one at a single base, so this may be a read error. V and J are TRBV5-1 and TRBJ2-3; TRBD2 aligns across 8 bases. CDR1 is SGHRS and CDR2 is YFSETQ in the germline V gene. This CDR3 has 16 amino acids. The J segment lost 6 bases and the V segment lost 4 bases, leaving 13 bases of the junction unmatched. The DNA of the CDR3 is TGCGCCAGCAGCGTGGGCCAGCGGGGGTTCTCGGATACGCAGTATTTT. Its translation is CASSVGQRGFSDTQYF. Supplemented by reference TRBV5-1 and TRBJ2-3, the full variable domain reads KAGVTQTPRYLIKTRGQQVTLSCSPISGHRSVSWYQQTPGQGLQFLFEYFSETQRNKGNFPGRFSGRQFSNSRSEMNVSTLELGDSALYLCASSVGQRGFSDTQYFGPGTRLTVL.

This clonotype was counted a few times. This chain uses TRBV18 with TRBJ1-1, with unresolved D. Germline lookup yields CDR1 KGHSH and CDR2 LQKENI. This CDR3 contains 14 residues. Trimming stripped 8 bases from V and 0 bases from J, with 13 bases between. The CDR3: CASHANRMNTEAFF. The CDR3 bases are TGTGCCAGCCACGCGAACAGAATGAACACTGAAGCTTTCTTT.

This clonotype was seen more than once but under ten times. Being one base from a much bigger clone, this may be a read error. The chain combines TRBV12-3 or TRBV12-4 with TRBJ1-1; the D is unclear. This CDR3 spans 13 amino acids. CDR3 in DNA: TGTGCCAGCAGACTCGACCTGAACACTGAAGCTTGCTTT. Amino acid sequence: CASRLDLNTEACF.